This is a list of T cell receptor beta chains from one sample in a study of blood T cell repertoires in COVID-19. Only in-frame clones appear in the TCRdb table, and some are missing; sequencing was by immunoSEQ multiplex PCR. The sample holds just under 95,000 clones, 75% to 90% seen once. The sequenced material came from peripheral blood. The receptors come from a human donor in a cohort sampled during active COVID-19. Each CDR3 is given with its conserved first and last residue. D genes are given only for firm matches. A row's size may be missing; if present it is once, few, many or a size class.

d_call,clone_size,j_call,v_call,cdr3_nt,cdr3_aa
TRBD2,few,TRBJ2-7,TRBV11-1,TGTGCCAGCAGCCCCGAGGTAGCGGGAGCATCCGAGCAGTACTTC,CASSPEVAGASEQYF
TRBD2,NA,TRBJ2-1,TRBV6-1,TGTGCCAGCAGTGCCCCCCTGGCGGGAGGGGGGCTTGGTGAGCAGTTCTTC,CASSAPLAGGGLGEQFF
NA,NA,TRBJ2-6,TRBV19,TGTGCCAGTATGGTAGGGGCTGGGGCCAACGTCCTGACTTTC,CASMVGAGANVLTF
TRBD2,NA,TRBJ2-1,TRBV5-1,TGCGCCAGCAGCTCTCCTGCCTTGACTAGCATCTTCTACAATGAGCAGTTCTTC,CASSSPALTSIFYNEQFF
NA,few,TRBJ1-2,TRBV19,TGTGCCAGTAGTCCCGGGACTGGCGGCTACACCTTC,CASSPGTGGYTF
NA,NA,TRBJ1-1,TRBV3-1/TRBV3-2,TGTGCCAGCAGCCACGGGGGAGGCACTGAAGCTTTCTTT,CASSHGGGTEAFF
NA,NA,TRBJ2-2,TRBV18,TGTGCCAGCTCACCACTTCTGGTGGAGCTGAACACCGGGGAGCTGTTTTTT,CASSPLLVELNTGELFF
TRBD2,NA,TRBJ2-7,TRBV6-5,TGTGCCAGCAGGACTAGCGGCTCCTACGAGCAGTACTTC,CASRTSGSYEQYF
NA,NA,TRBJ2-7,TRBV20-1,TGCAGTGCTAGAGAACAGGAAAAGCAGTACTTC,CSAREQEKQYF
TRBD2,NA,TRBJ2-3,TRBV19,TGTGCCAGTAGTAAAGCTAGCGGGAGGACAGATACGCAGTATTTT,CASSKASGRTDTQYF
NA,NA,TRBJ1-1,TRBV25-1,TGTGCCAGCAGTGACCCCCCCCCGGGCACTGAAGCTTTCTTT,CASSDPPPGTEAFF
NA,few,TRBJ2-7,TRBV5-6,TGTGCCAGCACCCGTAGGAGCTCCTACGAGCAGTACTTC,CASTRRSSYEQYF
NA,NA,TRBJ1-1,TRBV5-1,TGCGCCAGCAGACCAGGCCCTCAGGAGAACACTGAAGCTTTCTTT,CASRPGPQENTEAFF
NA,NA,TRBJ1-1,TRBV28,TGTGCCAGCAGTTTCCCCCACTCAGGGAACACTGAAGCTTTCTTT,CASSFPHSGNTEAFF
NA,NA,TRBJ2-5,TRBV7-2,TGTGCCAGCAGAAGGACAGCGAATCAAGAGACCCAGTACTTC,CASRRTANQETQYF
TRBD1,NA,TRBJ2-5,TRBV19,TGTGCGTCCGGACAGGGGGCGAGTAGGAAAGAGACCCAGTACTTC,CASGQGASRKETQYF
TRBD1,NA,TRBJ1-5,TRBV6-5,TGTGCCAGCAGGGATCAAACAGGGGGAAATCAGCCCCAGCATTTT,CASRDQTGGNQPQHF
TRBD2,NA,TRBJ2-7,TRBV10-1,TGCGCCAGCAGTAATAGCGGGGGAAGCTCCTACGAGCAGTACTTC,CASSNSGGSSYEQYF
NA,NA,TRBJ2-7,TRBV12-3/TRBV12-4,TGTGCCAGCAGTTTGGACAGTAAATACGAGCAGTACTTC,CASSLDSKYEQYF
NA,few,TRBJ1-2,TRBV7-2,TGTGCCAGCAGCTTAACAAGGACAGTCTCAGTCTATGGCTACACCTTC,CASSLTRTVSVYGYTF
NA,NA,TRBJ2-3,TRBV19,TGTGCCAGTAGTATAGGCAGTACAGATACGCAGTATTTT,CASSIGSTDTQYF
TRBD1,NA,TRBJ2-7,TRBV14,TGTGCCAGCAGCCCGAGGGACAGGGGGTACTACGAGCAGTACTTC,CASSPRDRGYYEQYF